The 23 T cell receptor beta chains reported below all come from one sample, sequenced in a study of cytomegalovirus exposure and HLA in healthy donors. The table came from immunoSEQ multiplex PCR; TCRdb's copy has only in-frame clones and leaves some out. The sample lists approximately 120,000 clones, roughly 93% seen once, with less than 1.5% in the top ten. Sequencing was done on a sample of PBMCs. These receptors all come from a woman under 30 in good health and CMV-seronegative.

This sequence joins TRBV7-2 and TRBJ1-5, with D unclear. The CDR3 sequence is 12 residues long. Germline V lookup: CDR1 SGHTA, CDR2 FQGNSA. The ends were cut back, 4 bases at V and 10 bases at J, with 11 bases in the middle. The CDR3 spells CASSSPGIPQHF. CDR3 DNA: TGTGCCAGCAGCTCCCCGGGGATTCCCCAGCATTTT.

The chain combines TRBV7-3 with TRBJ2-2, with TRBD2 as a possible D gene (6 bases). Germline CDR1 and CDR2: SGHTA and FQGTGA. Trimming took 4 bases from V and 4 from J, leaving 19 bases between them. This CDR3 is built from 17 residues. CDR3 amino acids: CASSSLSDPRGTGELFF. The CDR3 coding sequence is TGTGCCAGCAGCTCCCTGTCTGACCCGCGGGGCACCGGGGAGCTGTTTTTT.

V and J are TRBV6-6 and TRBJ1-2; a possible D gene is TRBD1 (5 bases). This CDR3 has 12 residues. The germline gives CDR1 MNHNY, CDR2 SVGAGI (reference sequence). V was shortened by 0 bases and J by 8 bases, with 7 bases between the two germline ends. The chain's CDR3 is CASSYSGGGYTF. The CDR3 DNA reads TGTGCCAGCAGTTACTCCGGGGGAGGCTACACCTTC.

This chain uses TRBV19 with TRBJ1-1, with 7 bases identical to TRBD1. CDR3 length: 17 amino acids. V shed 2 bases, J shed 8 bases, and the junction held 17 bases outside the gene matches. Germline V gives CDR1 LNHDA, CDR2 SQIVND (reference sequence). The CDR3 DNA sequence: TGTGCCAGTAGTATAAGGTCCGATCCTGGGACAGCGAACGAAGCTTTCTTT. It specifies CASSIRSDPGTANEAFF.

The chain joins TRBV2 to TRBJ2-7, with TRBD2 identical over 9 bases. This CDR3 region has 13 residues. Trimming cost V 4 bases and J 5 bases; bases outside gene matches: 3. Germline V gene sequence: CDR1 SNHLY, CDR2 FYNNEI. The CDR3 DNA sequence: TGTGCCAGCAGTGGTAGCGGGAGTCACGAGCAGTACTTC. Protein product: CASSGSGSHEQYF.

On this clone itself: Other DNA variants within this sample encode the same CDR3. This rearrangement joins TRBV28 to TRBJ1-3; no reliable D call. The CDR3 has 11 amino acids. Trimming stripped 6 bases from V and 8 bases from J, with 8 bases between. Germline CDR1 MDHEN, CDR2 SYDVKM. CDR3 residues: CASSSGDTIYF. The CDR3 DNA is TGTGCCAGCAGCTCGGGTGACACCATATATTTT.

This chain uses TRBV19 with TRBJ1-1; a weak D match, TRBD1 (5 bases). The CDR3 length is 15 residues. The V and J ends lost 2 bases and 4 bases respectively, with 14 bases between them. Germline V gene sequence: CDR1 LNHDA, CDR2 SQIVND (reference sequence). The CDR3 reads CASSIRGVSGTEAFF. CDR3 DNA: TGTGCCAGTAGTATACGGGGGGTGTCGGGCACTGAAGCTTTCTTT.

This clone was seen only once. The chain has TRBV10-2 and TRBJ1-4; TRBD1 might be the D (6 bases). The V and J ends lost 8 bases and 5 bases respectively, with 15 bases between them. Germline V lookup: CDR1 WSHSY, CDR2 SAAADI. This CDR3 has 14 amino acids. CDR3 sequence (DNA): TGCGCCAGCCCGAGTAGGGACAACAATGAAAAACTGTTTTTT. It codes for CASPSRDNNEKLFF.

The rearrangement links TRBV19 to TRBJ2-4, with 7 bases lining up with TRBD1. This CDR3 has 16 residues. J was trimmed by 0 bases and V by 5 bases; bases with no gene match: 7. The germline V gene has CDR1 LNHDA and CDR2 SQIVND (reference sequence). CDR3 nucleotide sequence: TGTGCCAGTAGTGTCCTTCAGGGGGTAGCCAAAAACATTCAGTACTTC. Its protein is CASSVLQGVAKNIQYF.

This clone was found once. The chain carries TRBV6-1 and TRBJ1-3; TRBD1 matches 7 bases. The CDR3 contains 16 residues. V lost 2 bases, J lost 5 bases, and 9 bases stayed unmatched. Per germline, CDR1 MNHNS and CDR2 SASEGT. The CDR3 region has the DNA TGTGCCAGCAGTGAACCACAGGGGAGAATTAGAAACACCATATATTTT. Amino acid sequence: CASSEPQGRIRNTIYF.

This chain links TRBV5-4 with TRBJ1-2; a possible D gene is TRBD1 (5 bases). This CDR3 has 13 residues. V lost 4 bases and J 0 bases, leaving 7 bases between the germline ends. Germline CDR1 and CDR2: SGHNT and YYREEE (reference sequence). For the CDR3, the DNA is TGTGCCAGCAGCAGACAGACTAACTATGGCTACACCTTC. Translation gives CASSRQTNYGYTF.

The CDR3 here is CASSLGGVTGYNEQFF. The CDR3 region has the DNA TGTGCCAGCAGTCTCGGGGGAGTGACTGGTTACAATGAGCAGTTCTTC. The J gene is TRBJ2-1, the V gene TRBV2, with D possibly TRBD2 on 6 matching bases. This CDR3 is built from 16 residues. CDR1 and CDR2 from the germline V gene are SNHLY and FYNNEI. Trimming removed 5 bases from V and 4 bases from J, with 18 bases in between.

CDR3 DNA: TGTGCCAGCACCACTGGGCATTCACCCCTCCACTTT. It specifies CASTTGHSPLHF. This sequence joins TRBV6-5 and TRBJ1-6; D is ambiguous. Looked up from germline, CDR1 is MNHEY and CDR2 is SVGAGI. With 7 bases removed from V and 8 bases from J, the gap between germline ends came to 9 bases. This CDR3 spans 12 amino acids.

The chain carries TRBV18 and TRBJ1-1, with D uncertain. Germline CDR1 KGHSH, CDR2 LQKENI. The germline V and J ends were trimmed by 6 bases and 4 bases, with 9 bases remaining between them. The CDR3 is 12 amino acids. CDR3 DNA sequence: TGTGCCAGCTCTCTAATTGGCACTGAAGCTTTCTTT. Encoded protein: CASSLIGTEAFF. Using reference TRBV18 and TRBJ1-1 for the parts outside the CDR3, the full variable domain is NAGVMQNPRHLVRRRGQEARLRCSPMKGHSHVYWYRQLPEEGLKFMVYLQKENIIDESGMPKERFSAEFPKEGPSILRIQQVVRGDSAAYFCASSLIGTEAFFGQGTRLTVV.

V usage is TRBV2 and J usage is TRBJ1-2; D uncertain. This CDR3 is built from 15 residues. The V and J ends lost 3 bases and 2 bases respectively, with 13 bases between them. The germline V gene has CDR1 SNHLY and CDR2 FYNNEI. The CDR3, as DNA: TGTGCCAGCAGTGACGTAACAGCCCCCAACTATGGCTACACCTTC. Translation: CASSDVTAPNYGYTF.

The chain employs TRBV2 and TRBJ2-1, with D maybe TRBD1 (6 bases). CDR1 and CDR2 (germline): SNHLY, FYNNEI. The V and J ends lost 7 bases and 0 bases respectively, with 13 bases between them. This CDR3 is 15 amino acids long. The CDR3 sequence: CASTTTGSSYNEQFF. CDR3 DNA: TGTGCCAGCACAACCACAGGGAGCTCCTACAATGAGCAGTTCTTC.

The CDR3 coding sequence is TGTGCCAGCAGCTTATTCGGCGGAGCCTACGAGCAGTACTTC. Its translation: CASSLFGGAYEQYF. The chain joins TRBV7-9 to TRBJ2-7; D call uncertain. The CDR3 is made up of 14 amino acids. Germline CDR1 SEHNR, CDR2 FQNEAQ (reference sequence). The germline V and J ends were trimmed by 2 bases and 2 bases, with 10 bases remaining between them.

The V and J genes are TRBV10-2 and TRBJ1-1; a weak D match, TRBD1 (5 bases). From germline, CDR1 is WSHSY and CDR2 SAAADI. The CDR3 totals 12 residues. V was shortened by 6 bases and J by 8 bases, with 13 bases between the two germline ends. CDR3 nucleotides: TGCGCCAGCAGGCGGGGCCAAAGGGAAGCTTTCTTT. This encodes CASRRGQREAFF.

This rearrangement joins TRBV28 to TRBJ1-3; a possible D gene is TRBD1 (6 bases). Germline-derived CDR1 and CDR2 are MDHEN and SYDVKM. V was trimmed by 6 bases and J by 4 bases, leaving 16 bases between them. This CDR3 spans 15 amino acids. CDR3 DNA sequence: TGTGCCAGCAGCCAACCCTCCGACAGGGGAAACACCATATATTTT. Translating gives CASSQPSDRGNTIYF.

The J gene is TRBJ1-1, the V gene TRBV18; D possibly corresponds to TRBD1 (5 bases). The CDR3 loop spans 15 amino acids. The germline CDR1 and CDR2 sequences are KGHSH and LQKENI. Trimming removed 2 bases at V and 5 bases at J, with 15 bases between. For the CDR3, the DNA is TGTGCCAGCTCACCAGGGGCTGGCCGGGGGACTGAAGCTTTCTTT. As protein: CASSPGAGRGTEAFF. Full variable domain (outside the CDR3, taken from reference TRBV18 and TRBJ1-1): NAGVMQNPRHLVRRRGQEARLRCSPMKGHSHVYWYRQLPEEGLKFMVYLQKENIIDESGMPKERFSAEFPKEGPSILRIQQVVRGDSAAYFCASSPGAGRGTEAFFGQGTRLTVV.

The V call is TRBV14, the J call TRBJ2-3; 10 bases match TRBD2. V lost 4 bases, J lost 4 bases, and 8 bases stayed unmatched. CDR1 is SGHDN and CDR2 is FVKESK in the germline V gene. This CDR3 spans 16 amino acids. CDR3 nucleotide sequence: TGTGCCAGCAGCCCCAGCGTCAGCGGGGGGGCAGATACGCAGTATTTT. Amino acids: CASSPSVSGGADTQYF.

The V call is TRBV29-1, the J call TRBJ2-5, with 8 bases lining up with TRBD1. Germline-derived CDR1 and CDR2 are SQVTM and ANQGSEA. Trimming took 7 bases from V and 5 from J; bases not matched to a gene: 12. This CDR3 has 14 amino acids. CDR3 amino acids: CSALYRGTAETQYF. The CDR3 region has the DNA TGCAGCGCCTTATACAGGGGGACGGCGGAGACCCAGTACTTC.

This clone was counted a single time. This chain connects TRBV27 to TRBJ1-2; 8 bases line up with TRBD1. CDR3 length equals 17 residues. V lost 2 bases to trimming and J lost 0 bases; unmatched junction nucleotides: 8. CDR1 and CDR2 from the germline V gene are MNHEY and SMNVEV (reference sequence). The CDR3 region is CASSLDQGAFSNYGYTF. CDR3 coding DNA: TGTGCCAGCAGTTTAGATCAGGGGGCGTTTTCTAACTATGGCTACACCTTC.